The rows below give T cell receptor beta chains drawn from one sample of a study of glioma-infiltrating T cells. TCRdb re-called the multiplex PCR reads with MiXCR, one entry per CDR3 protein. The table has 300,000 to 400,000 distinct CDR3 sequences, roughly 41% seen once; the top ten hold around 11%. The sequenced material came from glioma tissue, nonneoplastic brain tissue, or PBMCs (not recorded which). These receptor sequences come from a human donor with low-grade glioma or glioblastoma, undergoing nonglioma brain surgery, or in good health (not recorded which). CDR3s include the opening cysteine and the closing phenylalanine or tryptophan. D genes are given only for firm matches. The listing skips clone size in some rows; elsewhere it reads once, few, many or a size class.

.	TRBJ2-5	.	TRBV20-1	CSARDIRRQETQYF	TGCAGTGCTAGAGATATTCGAAGACAAGAGACCCAGTACTTC
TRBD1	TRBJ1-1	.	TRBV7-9	CASSLATGWYRGTEAFF	TGTGCCAGCAGCTTAGCGACGGGATGGTACAGGGGCACTGAAGCTTTCTTT
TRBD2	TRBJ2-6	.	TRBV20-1	CSATRTSSYPGANVLTF	TGCAGTGCTACACGGACTAGCTCATACCCTGGGGCCAACGTCCTGACTTTC
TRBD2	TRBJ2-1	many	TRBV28	CASSLSGLAEQFF	TGTGCCAGCAGTTTATCGGGACTAGCGGAGCAGTTCTTC
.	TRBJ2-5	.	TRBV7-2	CASSPFGDPWDQETQYF	TGTGCCAGCAGCCCATTTGGGGACCCTTGGGACCAAGAGACCCAGTACTTC
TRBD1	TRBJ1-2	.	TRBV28	CASRHRGTSNYGYTF	TGTGCCAGCCGTCACAGGGGGACCTCAAACTATGGCTACACCTTC
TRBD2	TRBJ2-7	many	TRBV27	CATALSAGLPYEQYF	TGTGCCACCGCTTTATCAGCGGGGCTCCCCTACGAGCAGTACTTC
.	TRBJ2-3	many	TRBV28	CASSFFSSTDTQYF	TGTGCCAGCAGTTTTTTTAGCAGCACAGATACGCAGTATTTT
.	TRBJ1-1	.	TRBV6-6	CASSQNRVEYTEAFF	TGTGCCAGCAGTCAGAACAGGGTTGAGTACACTGAAGCTTTCTTT
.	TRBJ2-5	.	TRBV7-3	CASSPGGREQETQYF	TGTGCCAGCAGCCCCGGGGGGCGGGAGCAAGAGACCCAGTACTTC
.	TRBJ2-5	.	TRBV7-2	CASGTYQETQYF	TGTGCCAGCGGCACGTACCAAGAGACCCAGTACTTC
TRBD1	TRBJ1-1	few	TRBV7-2	CASSFTGAPTEAFF	TGTGCCAGCAGCTTTACAGGGGCCCCCACTGAAGCTTTCTTT
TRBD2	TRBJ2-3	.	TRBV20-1	CSAMLAGNTDTQYF	TGCAGTGCTATGCTAGCGGGAAACACAGATACGCAGTATTTT
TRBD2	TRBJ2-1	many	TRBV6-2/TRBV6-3	CASSYLAGNEQFF	TGTGCCAGCAGTTACCTAGCGGGAAATGAGCAGTTCTTC
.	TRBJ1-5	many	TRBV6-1	CASSEAGVHQPQHF	TGTGCCAGCAGTGAAGCGGGGGTGCATCAGCCCCAGCATTTT
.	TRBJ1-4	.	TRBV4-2	CASSQVGGTNEKLFF	TGTGCCAGCAGCCAAGTAGGAGGGACTAATGAAAAACTGTTTTTT
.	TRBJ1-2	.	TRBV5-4	CASSSGKRGVGYGHTF	TGTGCCAGCAGCTCTGGCAAGAGGGGGGTTGGCTATGGCCACACCTTC
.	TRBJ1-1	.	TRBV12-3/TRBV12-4	CASRIRGATEAFF	TGTGCCAGCCGTATCCGCGGCGCGACTGAAGCTTTCTTT
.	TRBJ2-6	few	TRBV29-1	CSVARDTDSGANVLTF	TGCAGCGTTGCCCGGGACACCGACTCTGGGGCCAACGTCCTGACTTTC
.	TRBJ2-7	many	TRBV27	CASSLSVGYEQYF	TGTGCCAGCAGTTTATCGGTGGGATACGAGCAGTACTTC
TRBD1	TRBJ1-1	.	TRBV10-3	CAISRDRAHTEAFF	TGTGCCATCAGTCGGGACAGGGCCCACACTGAAGCTTTCTTT
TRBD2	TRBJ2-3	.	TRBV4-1	CASSQTSGRVLAPDTQYF	TGCGCCAGCAGCCAGACTAGCGGGAGGGTCTTAGCTCCAGATACGCAGTATTTT
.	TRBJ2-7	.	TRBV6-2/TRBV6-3	CASSYWTYEQYF	TGTGCCAGCAGTTACTGGACCTACGAGCAGTACTTC
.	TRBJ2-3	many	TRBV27	CASSLSLADTQYF	TGTGCCAGCAGTTTATCGCTAGCAGATACGCAGTATTTT
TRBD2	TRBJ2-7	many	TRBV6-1	CASSPWTSGTYEQYF	TGTGCCAGCAGCCCCTGGACTAGCGGGACCTACGAGCAGTACTTC
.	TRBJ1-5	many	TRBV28	CASSSSRGLPQHF	.
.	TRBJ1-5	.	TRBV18	CASSPVDSFGGVLNQPQHF	TGTGCCAGCTCACCCGTTGACAGCTTCGGGGGGGTCTTAAATCAGCCCCAGCATTTT
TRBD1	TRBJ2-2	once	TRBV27	CASSQGQGHGELFF	TGTGCCAGCAGTCAAGGACAGGGCCACGGGGAGCTGTTTTTT
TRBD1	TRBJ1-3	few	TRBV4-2	CASSQESGGLDTIYF	TGTGCCAGCAGCCAAGAGTCAGGGGGCCTAGACACCATATATTTT
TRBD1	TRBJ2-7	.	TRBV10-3	CAISDPGQGVYEQYF	TGTGCCATCAGTGACCCGGGACAGGGCGTCTACGAGCAGTACTTC
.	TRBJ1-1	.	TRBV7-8	CASSSHRSSLGSEAFF	TGTGCCAGCAGCTCCCACCGAAGTAGCCTCGGATCCGAAGCTTTCTTT
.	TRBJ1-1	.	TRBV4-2	CASSQEAGNQSTEAFF	TGTGCCAGCAGCCAAGAGGCAGGGAACCAGAGCACTGAAGCTTTCTTT
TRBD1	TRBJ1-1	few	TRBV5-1	CASSPGQGYTEAFF	TGCGCCAGCAGCCCAGGACAGGGTTATACTGAAGCTTTCTTT
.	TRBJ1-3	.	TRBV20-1	CSARDMILGNTIYF	TGCAGTGCTAGAGATATGATCCTGGGAAACACCATATATTTT
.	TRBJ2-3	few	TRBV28	CASSLPPDTYTDTQYF	TGTGCCAGCAGTTTACCCCCGGACACCTACACAGATACGCAGTATTTT
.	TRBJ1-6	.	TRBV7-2	CASVGTGDSPLHF	TGTGCCAGCGTGGGGACGGGAGATTCACCCCTCCACTTT
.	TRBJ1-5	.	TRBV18	CASSRTAPLEYQPQHF	TGTGCCAGCTCCCGGACGGCGCCCTTAGAATATCAGCCCCAGCATTTT
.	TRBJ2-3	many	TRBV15	CATSMDRPDTQYF	TGTGCCACCAGCATGGACCGCCCAGATACGCAGTATTTT
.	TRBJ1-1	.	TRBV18	CASSPLEGTEAFF	TGTGCCAGCTCACCACTGGAAGGAACTGAAGCTTTCTTT
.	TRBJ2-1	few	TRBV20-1	CSASGFRDDYNEQFF	TGCAGTGCTAGCGGGTTCCGTGATGATTACAATGAGCAGTTCTTC
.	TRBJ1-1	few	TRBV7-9	CASSITRNTEAFF	TGTGCCAGCAGCATCACCAGGAACACTGAAGCTTTCTTT
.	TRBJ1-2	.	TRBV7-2	CASSQRSIRANYGYTF	TGTGCCAGCAGCCAAAGATCGATACGAGCTAACTATGGCTACACCTTC
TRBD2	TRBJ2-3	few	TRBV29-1	CSVELAASTDTQYF	TGCAGCGTTGAACTAGCGGCTAGCACAGATACGCAGTATTTT
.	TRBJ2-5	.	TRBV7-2	CASSPRLSLGETQYF	TGTGCCAGCAGCCCCCGACTGTCACTAGGGGAGACCCAGTACTTC
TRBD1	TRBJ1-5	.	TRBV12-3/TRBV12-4	CASSLGRGSGQPQHF	TGTGCCAGCAGTTTAGGCAGGGGGAGTGGTCAGCCCCAGCATTTT
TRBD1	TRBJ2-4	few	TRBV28	CASSSTGTAKNIQYF	TGTGCCAGCAGTTCCACCGGGACAGCTAAAAACATTCAGTACTTC
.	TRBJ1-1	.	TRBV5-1	CASSSRMDTEAFF	TGCGCCAGCAGTTCCAGGATGGACACTGAAGCTTTCTTT
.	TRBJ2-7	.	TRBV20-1	CSAPTSKSNYEQYF	TGCAGTGCCCCGACTAGTAAGAGTAACTACGAGCAGTACTTC
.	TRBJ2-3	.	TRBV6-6	CASSYLPERDRDTQYF	TGTGCCAGCAGTTACCTACCCGAGCGGGACAGAGATACGCAGTATTTT
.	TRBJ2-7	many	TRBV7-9	CASSLGDYEQYF	TGTGCCAGCAGCTTAGGGGACTACGAGCAGTACTTC
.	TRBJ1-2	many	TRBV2	CASSVRQVYGYTF	TGTGCCAGCAGTGTTAGGCAGGTCTATGGCTACACCTTC
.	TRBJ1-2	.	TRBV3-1	CASSQDVGHYGYTF	TGTGCCAGCAGCCAAGATGTAGGACACTATGGCTACACCTTC